One and the same sample provided the 13 T cell receptor beta chains below, sequenced in a study of vaccination and CD4 T cells after COVID-19. Sequenced with the Oncomine TCR Beta short-read assay was DNA taken from cultured CD4+ T cells. TCRdb reprocessed the PCR reads via MiXCR and lists one record per CDR3 protein. The sample shows 15,000 to 20,000 distinct CDR3 sequences, around half of them seen only once. Noted treatment: roughly ten-day PBMC culture with coronavirus spike peptide pools or control peptides (ViraFEST assay). The antigens for these receptors are not known. The sequences come from CD4+ T cells from blood, cultured in vitro, collected before SARS-CoV-2 vaccination. These receptors were taken from a human donor who had recovered from COVID-19.

The CDR3 sequence: CATHLSGITYEQYF. CDR3 nucleotides: TGTGCCACTCACCTTAGCGGGATTACCTACGAGCAGTACTTC. The chain uses TRBV2 and TRBJ2-7, with 8 bases aligning to TRBD2. CDR1 and CDR2 from the germline V gene are SNHLY and FYNNEI. V lost 10 bases, J lost 2 bases, and 10 bases stayed unmatched. The CDR3 sequence is 14 residues long.

The V call is TRBV29-1, the J call TRBJ2-7; TRBD1 is a possible D gene (5 bases). The V and J ends lost 6 bases and 1 base respectively, with 10 bases between them. The germline V gene encodes CDR1 SQVTM and CDR2 ANQGSEA. CDR3 size: 12 residues. CDR3 amino acids: CSVADSSYEQYF. The CDR3 bases are TGCAGCGTCGCAGACAGTTCCTACGAGCAGTACTTC.

V is TRBV20-1 and J is TRBJ2-2; D is tentatively TRBD1 or TRBD2 (5 bases each). CDR1 and CDR2 from the germline V gene are DFQATT and SNEGSKA (reference sequence). CDR3 length: 16 amino acids. Between the trimmed V and J ends, which lost 0 bases and 4 bases, there was a span of 15 bases. Written as DNA, the CDR3 is TGCAGTGCTAGAGATAGGGGACGGGGCGGCACCGGGGAGCTGTTTTTT. Its translation is CSARDRGRGGTGELFF.

This clonotype showed up just a few times. J is TRBJ2-2 and V is TRBV6-1, with D unclear. V gave up 8 bases and J gave up 1 base, with 11 bases separating them. In germline, CDR1 is MNHNS, CDR2 SASEGT. This CDR3 contains 14 residues. CDR3 DNA sequence: TGTGCCAGCCGATCACACCGGAACACCGGGGAGCTGTTTTTT. This codes for CASRSHRNTGELFF.

The rearrangement joins TRBV28 to TRBJ1-2, with a possible D match to TRBD1 (5 bases). The germline V gene encodes CDR1 MDHEN and CDR2 SYDVKM. V was pared by 1 base and J by 2 bases, with 11 bases between. CDR3 length: 15 amino acids. This CDR3 reads CASSLLNRRNYGYTF. CDR3 sequence (DNA): TGTGCCAGCAGTTTATTGAACAGGAGAAACTATGGCTACACCTTC.

The chain is built from TRBV5-1 and TRBJ1-1; tentatively, D is TRBD1 (6 bases). CDR3 length: 14 amino acids. CDR1 is SGHRS, CDR2 YFSETQ, per germline. V dropped 2 bases and J dropped 4 bases, with 12 bases sitting between them. As DNA, the CDR3 is TGCGCCAGCAGCTTCAGGGGCTCGAGCACTGAAGCTTTCTTT. It encodes CASSFRGSSTEAFF.

The chain uses TRBV19 and TRBJ1-1; maybe TRBD1 (5 bases). The CDR3 runs to 12 residues. Trimming shortened V by 11 bases and J by 0 bases, and 10 bases separated the two germline ends. Germline-derived CDR1 and CDR2 are LNHDA and SQIVND (reference sequence). In DNA form, the CDR3 reads TGTGCCTCAAGGGGAATGAACACTGAAGCTTTCTTT. Its translation is CASRGMNTEAFF.

Only a few counts were recorded for this clonotype. V and J are TRBV7-2 and TRBJ1-1, with 7 bases matching TRBD1. Germline CDR1 and CDR2: SGHTA and FQGNSA. This CDR3 is built from 15 residues. Trimming cost V 7 bases and J 11 bases; bases outside gene matches: 19. CDR3 region: CASTIPSNRGGWAFF. CDR3 nucleotide sequence: TGTGCCAGCACCATCCCAAGCAACAGGGGAGGTTGGGCTTTCTTT.

This chain uses TRBV6-2 or TRBV6-3 with TRBJ1-2; 7 bases align to TRBD1. Germline CDR1 MNHEY, CDR2 SVGEGT. V lost 5 bases and J lost 5; bases outside the gene matches: 5. The CDR3 is made up of 13 amino acids. The CDR3 DNA is TGTGCCAGCAGTCGGGACAGAGGTTATGGCTACACCTTC. It is translated as CASSRDRGYGYTF.

The rearrangement uses TRBV28 and TRBJ1-6; 8 nucleotides align to TRBD1. J gave up 6 bases and V 2 bases, and 3 bases lay outside the gene matches. CDR1 and CDR2 from the germline V gene are MDHEN and SYDVKM. CDR3 length: 15 residues. DNA of the CDR3: TGTGCCAGCAGTTTAGGGACAGGAGGTAATTCACCCCTCCACTTT. Encoded protein: CASSLGTGGNSPLHF.

This clonotype has more than one count but fewer than ten. The genes are TRBV19 and TRBJ2-5; D remains unclear. V was trimmed by 3 bases and J by 2 bases, leaving 7 bases between them. This CDR3 has 13 amino acids. Per the germline V gene, CDR1 is LNHDA and CDR2 is SQIVND (reference sequence). This chain's CDR3 is CASSIAQQETQYF. The CDR3 DNA reads as TGTGCCAGTAGTATCGCACAGCAAGAGACCCAGTACTTC.

The rearrangement uses TRBV7-2 and TRBJ2-7; 8 bases match TRBD2. The trim removed 5 bases at V and 3 bases at J, leaving 9 bases unmatched. From germline, CDR1 is SGHTA and CDR2 FQGNSA. This CDR3 has 15 amino acids. The CDR3 DNA sequence: TGTGCCAGCAGCCTAAGACCGCGGGGGGTCTACGAGCAGTACTTC. This sequence encodes CASSLRPRGVYEQYF. The whole variable domain, remainder taken from reference TRBV7-2 and TRBJ2-7, is GAGVSQSPSNKVTEKGKDVELRCDPISGHTALYWYRQSLGQGLEFLIYFQGNSAPDKSGLPSDRFSAERTGGSVSTLTIQRTQQEDSAVYLCASSLRPRGVYEQYFGPGTRLTVT.

The V gene is TRBV6-2 or TRBV6-3, the J gene TRBJ2-1; D is perhaps TRBD1 or TRBD2 (6 bases each). In germline, CDR1 is MNHEY, CDR2 SVGEGT. CDR3 size: 18 residues. V was pared by 2 bases and J by 10 bases, with 27 bases between. CDR3: CASSYPVPGASSQWEQFF. For the CDR3, the DNA is TGTGCCAGCAGTTACCCCGTTCCGGGGGCATCGTCACAATGGGAGCAGTTCTTC.